Below, 22 T cell receptor beta chains from the same sample are listed, as sequenced in a study of tumor and adjacent non-tumor tissue in lung cancer. The template was RNA from unsorted bulk tissue. A modified ARM-PCR protocol with three rounds of nested PCR amplified TCRbeta. In TCRdb, the multiplex PCR reads were re-called with MiXCR into one record per CDR3 protein. Among 220,000 or so distinct CDR3 sequences listed, roughly 70% were seen once. The sequencing sample was made of lung tumor tissue. The receptors derive from a man in his 60s with non-small cell lung cancer.

This clonotype was detected once. The junction departs from germline at one end; a sequencing error may be responsible. The chain joins TRBV29-1 to TRBJ2-7, with TRBD2 matching 9 bases. The CDR3 length is 15 residues. Germline V gene data show CDR1 as SQVTM and CDR2 as ANQGSEA. The CDR3 protein is CSVVLAGVPSYKQYF. CDR3 nucleotides: TGTAGCGTTGTCTTAGCGGGAGTCCCCTCCTACAAGCAGTACTTC.

The V call is TRBV11-2, the J call TRBJ2-7; no reliable D call. The V gene lost 10 bases and the J gene lost 9 bases, with 16 bases spanning the gap. The germline V gene has CDR1 SGHAT and CDR2 FQNNGV. This CDR3 is 11 amino acids long. The DNA for the CDR3 is TGTGCCATCAGTCACGACTCGGGGCAGTACTTC. Residues: CAISHDSGQYF.

Concerning this clonotype itself: The junction shows a germline mismatch at one end, possibly a read error. This chain uses TRBV20-1 with TRBJ1-1, with a weak D call TRBD1 (6 bases). The germline V gene encodes CDR1 DFQATT and CDR2 SNEGSKA (reference sequence). The CDR3 spans 13 residues. For the CDR3, the DNA is TGCAGTGCCCGACAGGATACGAACACTGTAGCTTTCTTT. It specifies CSARQDTNTVAFF.

To note about this clonotype: This may be a read error, as it is one base from a much larger clone. The CDR3 does not end in the conserved phenylalanine or tryptophan, so this is likely a read error. This chain joins TRBV20-1 and TRBJ2-7; perhaps TRBD1 as D (6 bases). The V gene lost 3 bases and the J gene lost 7 bases, with 13 bases spanning the gap. The CDR3 contains 12 residues. Germline loops: CDR1 DFQATT, CDR2 SNEGSKA (reference sequence). This CDR3 is CSASADTGEQYS. The CDR3 nucleotides are TGCAGTGCTAGTGCGGACACAGGGGAGCAGTACTCC.

The chain carries TRBV5-1 and TRBJ2-7; 8 bases are a match to TRBD1. This CDR3 region has 14 residues. The trim removed 0 bases at V and 6 bases at J, leaving 5 bases unmatched. Germline CDR1 reads SGHRS; CDR2 reads YFSETQ. CDR3 nucleotide sequence: TGCGCCAGCAGCTTGGGACAGGGGTCTGCCGAGCAGTACTTC. Amino acids: CASSLGQGSAEQYF.

Turning to this clonotype: Because the CDR3 is missing its conserved closing phenylalanine or tryptophan, this is likely a read error. The V gene is TRBV6-1, the J gene TRBJ1-5; no definite D call. The CDR3 spans 14 residues. Germline CDR1 reads MNHNS; CDR2 reads SASEGT. V was pared by 9 bases and J by 4 bases, with 16 bases between. As DNA, the CDR3 is TGTGCCAGTGGGGTGGGATCGAGTAATCAGCCCCAGCATTTA. The encoded protein is CASGVGSSNQPQHL.

This clonotype has only a few counts. V and J are TRBV5-1 and TRBJ2-2; TRBD1 matches 8 bases. The V gene's germline CDR1 is SGHRS and CDR2 YFSETQ. This CDR3 has 15 residues. J gave up 3 bases and V 4 bases, and 5 bases lay outside the gene matches. The DNA of the CDR3 is TGCGCCAGCAGCGGCACAGGGGGATACACCGGGGAGCTGTTTTTT. Residues: CASSGTGGYTGELFF.

This clonotype was recorded a few times. One junction end disagrees with the germline gene, perhaps due to a read error. The chain links TRBV11-2 to TRBJ1-1; D perhaps matches TRBD1 (5 bases). The CDR3 extends over 13 amino acids. Looked up from germline, CDR1 is SGHAT and CDR2 is FQNNGV. The CDR3 sequence: CASSRGPNTETFF. CDR3 nucleotides: TGTGCCAGCAGCCGGGGCCCCAACACTGAAACTTTCTTT.

This sequence joins TRBV4-1 and TRBJ2-5, with a tentative D call TRBD2 (6 bases). Germline values: CDR1 MGHRA, CDR2 YSYEKL. The V gene lost 4 bases and the J gene lost 1 base, with 16 bases spanning the gap. The CDR3 is 16 amino acids. The CDR3 DNA sequence: TGCGCCAGCAGCCGGGGTATCGGGGGAACCCAAGAGACCCAGTACTTC. This sequence encodes CASSRGIGGTQETQYF.

The chain combines TRBV12-3 or TRBV12-4 with TRBJ1-1, with a possible D match to TRBD1 (5 bases). The CDR3 is made up of 14 amino acids. Trimming removed 8 bases from V and 5 bases from J, with 18 bases in between. The CDR3 DNA reads as TGTGCCAGCTGTTCCCCGGGGCGGTGGACTGAAGCTTTCTTT. Amino acids: CASCSPGRWTEAFF.

Of note for this clonotype: Since the CDR3 does not end with the conserved phenylalanine or tryptophan, this likely comes from a read error. The DNA is left out, because the CDR3 cannot be placed on it with certainty; the CDR3 is given as TCRdb lists it. This sequence joins TRBV20-1 and TRBJ1-2; the table's D gene call, TRBD1, was not cross checked with the DNA. CDR1 and CDR2 (germline): DFQATT, SNEGSKA (reference sequence). The CDR3 length is 14 residues, termini included. The CDR3 here is CSASRSGTGAGYIS.

In regard to this clonotype: The junction departs from germline at one end; a sequencing error may be responsible. The V gene is TRBV28, the J gene TRBJ2-5; D is unresolved. This CDR3 comprises 15 residues. Germline V gene data show CDR1 as MDHEN and CDR2 as SYDVKM. Here the CDR3 DNA reads TGTGCCAGAAGTTTACCGTTTGGTAACCAAGAGACCCAGTACTTC. Its translation is CARSLPFGNQETQYF.

The V call is TRBV20-1, the J call TRBJ2-7; D unresolved. The V gene lost 6 bases and the J gene lost 5 bases, with 11 bases spanning the gap. In germline, CDR1 is DFQATT, CDR2 SNEGSKA (reference sequence). The length of the CDR3 is 11 residues. The CDR3 region is CSAESEDEQYF. Here the CDR3 DNA reads TGCAGTGCGGAAAGTGAAGACGAGCAGTACTTC.

This clonotype was found many times. This chain connects TRBV6-5 to TRBJ2-7; D may be TRBD1 or TRBD2 (5 bases each). Germline assignment: CDR1 MNHEY and CDR2 SVGAGI. This CDR3 is built from 12 residues. Trimming pared 5 bases from V and 4 bases from J, leaving 9 bases between. The CDR3, as DNA: TGTGCCAGCAGTCCGGGACGGTACGAGCAGTACTTC. Its translation is CASSPGRYEQYF.

A note on this clonotype: The conserved final phenylalanine or tryptophan is absent from the CDR3, which likely points to a read error. The DNA is left out, because the CDR3 cannot be placed on it with certainty; the CDR3 is given as TCRdb lists it. The chain links TRBV4-3 to TRBJ2-1. The CDR3 numbers 17 amino acids, ends counted. Germline V gene data show CDR1 as LGHNA and CDR2 as YSLEER. The CDR3 sequence is CASSQEGRLWSVNEQLL.

A word on this clonotype: One end of the junction fails to match germline, which may point to a read error. This chain joins TRBV11-3 and TRBJ2-1, with D perhaps matching TRBD1 (6 bases). The CDR3 covers 13 residues. The germline gives CDR1 SGHNT, CDR2 YENEEA. The CDR3 DNA sequence: TGTGGCAGCAACTTTACAGGGTTCAATGAGCAGTTCTTC. This translates into CGSNFTGFNEQFF.

This clonotype came up once. Its ends do not fully match the called genes, so a read error is possible. The CDR3 protein is CASGLEQGGDYGYTF. The CDR3 DNA follows: TGTGCCAGCGGCTTAGAGCAGGGTGGTGACTATGGCTACACCTTC. J is TRBJ1-2 and V is TRBV11-2; perhaps TRBD1 as D (5 bases). The CDR3 contains 15 residues. The germline V gene has CDR1 SGHAT and CDR2 FQNNGV.

This clonotype was observed a single time. A much larger clone lies a single base off, so this may be a read error. The chain joins TRBV20-1 to TRBJ1-5; possible D gene TRBD1, 5 bases. CDR1 and CDR2 from the germline V gene are DFQATT and SNEGSKA (reference sequence). This CDR3 spans 16 amino acids. The CDR3 reads CNARVSGGVLSQPQHF. In DNA, the CDR3 is TGCAATGCTAGAGTTTCCGGGGGGGTTCTCAGTCAGCCCCAGCATTTT.

The rearrangement uses TRBV20-1 and TRBJ2-7; 8 bases map to TRBD1. This CDR3 has 14 amino acids. Germline-derived CDR1 and CDR2 are DFQATT and SNEGSKA (reference sequence). With 6 bases clipped from V and 0 bases from J, the junction kept 7 bases outside the gene matches. This CDR3 reads CSAIGGTGSYEQYF. The CDR3 DNA sequence: TGCAGTGCCATTGGGGGGACAGGCTCCTACGAGCAGTACTTC.

The chain carries TRBV29-1 and TRBJ2-3, with D perhaps TRBD1 (5 bases). Trimming took 6 bases from V and 8 from J, leaving 21 bases between them. CDR3 length equals 14 residues. The germline V gene encodes CDR1 SQVTM and CDR2 ANQGSEA. CDR3 in amino acids: CSVGQGRGPGTQYF. In nucleotides, the CDR3 is TGCAGCGTAGGGCAGGGTAGGGGCCCAGGTACGCAGTATTTT.

This clonotype was detected a few times. This rearrangement joins TRBV4-2 to TRBJ2-5, with TRBD2 matching 8 bases. J lost 4 bases, V lost 1 base, and 11 bases had no gene match. This CDR3 contains 17 residues. In germline, CDR1 is LGHNA, CDR2 YNFKEQ. CDR3 residues: CASSQGTLAARGETQYF. CDR3 bases: TGTGCCAGCAGCCAAGGAACACTAGCGGCGAGAGGAGAGACCCAGTACTTC.

The V call is TRBV20-1, the J call TRBJ2-2; TRBD2 matches 8 bases. The CDR3 sequence is 16 residues long. The germline V gene encodes CDR1 DFQATT and CDR2 SNEGSKA (reference sequence). Trimming at V came to 4 bases and at J to 0 bases, leaving 7 bases not matched to a gene. The CDR3, as DNA: TGCAGTGCTATCAGGCGGGGGGCTGCGAACACCGGGGAGCTGTTTTTT. This translates into CSAIRRGAANTGELFF.